This is a list of T cell receptor beta chains from one sample in a study of cytomegalovirus exposure and HLA in healthy donors. Assay used: immunoSEQ multiplex PCR; TCRdb lists only in-frame clones, some missing. The data contain just over 150,000 clones, approximately 85% of them singletons. Material: PBMCs. These receptors came from a man younger than 35 in good health and CMV-seropositive. Each CDR3 is given with its conserved first and last residue. The order of the fields is J gene, V gene, CDR3 protein.

TRBJ2-5,TRBV6-1,CASSEALREQYF
TRBJ2-1,TRBV5-1,CASSSGLAGGENEQFF
TRBJ2-3,TRBV7-3,CASSFSSGGADTQYF
TRBJ1-4,TRBV9,CASSAGGGEKLFF
TRBJ2-2,TRBV14,CASSFQRGFTGELFF
TRBJ2-1,TRBV29-1,CSVEVGQGAREQFF
TRBJ1-1,TRBV7-9,CASSSRQFEAFF
TRBJ2-3,TRBV6-4,CASSEEGGTGTQYF
TRBJ1-1,TRBV6-5,CASRTSYGVPEAFF
TRBJ2-1,TRBV4-3,CASSQGPSGGYNEQFF
TRBJ2-3,TRBV7-9,CASSRTSGGGDTQYF
TRBJ2-2,TRBV9,CASSFPKTGDTGELFF
TRBJ2-3,TRBV12-5,CASGLAGVDTQYF
TRBJ2-3,TRBV6-1,CASRSDRLTDTQYF
TRBJ1-1,TRBV10-3,CAISEAGGTEAFF